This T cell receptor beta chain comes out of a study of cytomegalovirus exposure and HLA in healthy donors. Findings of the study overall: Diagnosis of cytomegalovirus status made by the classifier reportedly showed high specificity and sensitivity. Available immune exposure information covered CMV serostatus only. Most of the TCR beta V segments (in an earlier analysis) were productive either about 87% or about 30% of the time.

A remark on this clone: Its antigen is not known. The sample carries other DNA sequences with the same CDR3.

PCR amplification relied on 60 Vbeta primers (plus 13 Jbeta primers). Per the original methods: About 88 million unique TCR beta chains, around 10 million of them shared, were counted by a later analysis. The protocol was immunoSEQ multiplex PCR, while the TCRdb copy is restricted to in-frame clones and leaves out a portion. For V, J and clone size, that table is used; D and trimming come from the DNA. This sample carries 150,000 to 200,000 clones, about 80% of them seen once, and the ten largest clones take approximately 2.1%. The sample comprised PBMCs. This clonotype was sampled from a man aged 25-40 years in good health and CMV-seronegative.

As DNA, the CDR3 is TGCAGCGTTGATTACAGGGAAGTCAGGACTGAAGCTTTCTTT. Amino acids: CSVDYREVRTEAFF. The gene calls are TRBV29-1 and TRBJ1-1, with D possibly TRBD1 on 6 matching bases. The CDR3 has 14 amino acids. Germline CDR1 SQVTM, CDR2 ANQGSEA. V lost 3 bases to trimming and J lost 5 bases, with 16 bases between them.